This TCR beta chain emerged from a study of T cell repertoires in cytomegalovirus infection. Study context: Based on public TCR beta signatures, there were indications of CMV infection and of a matching HLA type. Whole-study findings and limits: What dominated the ex vivo response were HLA-C-restricted CMV-specific TCR beta clonotypes.

This clonotype was seen repeatedly, ten times or more. Antigen specificity is unknown. TCRdb passed the reads through MiXCR, listing each CDR3 protein once. This table holds 300,000 to 400,000 distinct CDR3 sequences, roughly 18% found once. Per the germline V gene, CDR1 is SGHTA and CDR2 is FQGNSA. The V segment lost 5 bases and the J segment 3 bases; nucleotides outside the gene matches: 5. This CDR3 has 15 residues. Sequencing was done on a sample of PBMCs. This clonotype was sampled from a human donor in good health (CMV status not recorded). Some clones in this sample may be carry-over from other donors' samples. This sequence joins TRBV7-2 and TRBJ2-7; TRBD2 matches at 12 bases. CDR3 nucleotides: TGTGCCAGCAGCACCGGACTAGCGGGGTACTACGAGCAGTACTTC. The encoded protein is CASSTGLAGYYEQYF.